A selection of T cell receptor beta chains follows, all from one sample in a study of PD-L1 blockade in urothelial cancer. The table came from immunoSEQ multiplex PCR; TCRdb's copy has only in-frame clones and leaves some out. The sample includes around 24,000 clones, 82% of them seen just once. The sequencing used PBMCs, collected around atezolizumab (anti-PD-L1) treatment. The receptors were gathered from a man between 70 and 80 years old with urothelial cancer. CDR3s include the opening cysteine and the closing phenylalanine or tryptophan. A D gene is named only where the DNA matches it firmly. Clone sizes are given selectively: once, few, many, or a class where the clone is expanded.

clone size,J gene,V gene,CDR3 length,D gene,CDR3 DNA,CDR3 protein
once,TRBJ2-2,TRBV9,14,TRBD1,TGTGCCAGCAGCCCAGGACAGGGGCCCGGGGAGCTGTTTTTT,CASSPGQGPGELFF
NA,TRBJ1-5,TRBV7-2,13,NA,TGTGCCAGCAGCCTGGGGCTCAATCAGCCCCAGCATTTT,CASSLGLNQPQHF
once,TRBJ1-1,TRBV18,13,NA,TGTGCCAGCTCACGACAGCTGAACACTGAAGCTTTCTTT,CASSRQLNTEAFF
NA,TRBJ1-1,TRBV6-5,13,NA,TGTGCCAGCAGTCGGGGCGGGGGGACTGAAGCTTTCTTT,CASSRGGGTEAFF
NA,TRBJ2-7,TRBV27,14,NA,TGTGCCAGCAGTTCGGGACTGCACTCCTACGAGCAGTACTTC,CASSSGLHSYEQYF
NA,TRBJ1-4,TRBV18,15,TRBD1,TGTGCCAGCTCGCCGACTGCAGGGGGAACTGAAAAACTGTTTTTT,CASSPTAGGTEKLFF
NA,TRBJ2-5,TRBV13,16,TRBD2,TGTGCCAGCAGCCCGGCCGGGACTAGCGGGCAAGAGACCCAGTACTTC,CASSPAGTSGQETQYF
NA,TRBJ2-7,TRBV4-2,16,TRBD2,TGTGCCAGCAGCCAAGGACTAGCGGGAGAACTCTACGAGCAGTACTTC,CASSQGLAGELYEQYF
NA,TRBJ2-2,TRBV7-9,15,NA,TGTGCCGGGGGCCGGGAGGCGGAGAACACCGGGGAGCTGTTTTTT,CAGGREAENTGELFF
NA,TRBJ2-2,TRBV27,18,TRBD2,TGTGCCAGCACCCCTGGGGCCTCCGGGACTAGCGGCACCGGGGAGCTGTTTTTT,CASTPGASGTSGTGELFF
NA,TRBJ2-1,TRBV5-1,15,NA,TGCGCCAGCAGCTTGGCACCCAGCTCCTACAATGAGCAGTTCTTC,CASSLAPSSYNEQFF
NA,TRBJ2-6,TRBV4-3,15,NA,TGCGCCAGCAGCCTACAGGGAGCTGGGGCCAACGTCCTGACTTTC,CASSLQGAGANVLTF
NA,TRBJ1-1,TRBV7-9,14,NA,TGTGCCAGCAGCAGCCAGGGGCCCCACACTGAAGCTTTCTTT,CASSSQGPHTEAFF
NA,TRBJ1-1,TRBV7-8,13,NA,TGTGCCAGCAGCATTAGGGTGAGGGGGGAAGCTTTCTTT,CASSIRVRGEAFF
NA,TRBJ2-3,TRBV10-3,15,NA,TGTGCCATCAGTGAAGAACTGGGGGCCTCCCATACGCAGTATTTT,CAISEELGASHTQYF